A selection of T cell receptor beta chains follows, all from one sample in a study of T cell changes during pregnancy in multiple sclerosis. Sequencing was performed with immunoSEQ multiplex PCR; in TCRdb, only in-frame clones are kept and a portion is missing. The sample lists approximately 99,000 clones; around nine tenths were seen once. Sequenced here: peripheral blood, sampled in the second trimester of pregnancy. All receptors derive from a female donor in good health, enrolled as a control in a pregnancy study. CDR3s leave out the opening cysteine and the closing phenylalanine or tryptophan. The order of the fields is V gene, J gene, CDR3 protein.

>TRBV7-2|TRBJ1-6
ASSLETGSNSPLH
>TRBV11-1|TRBJ2-3
ASSPTGQPTDTQY
>TRBV5-6|TRBJ1-4
ASSMGQGEIEKLF
>TRBV18|TRBJ1-2
ASSPRSDSNYGYT
>TRBV6-5|TRBJ1-2
ASRTGGRYGYT
>TRBV5-4|TRBJ2-6
ASSPSGGRSGANVLT
>TRBV7-9|TRBJ1-4
ASSLLGGRSNEKLF
>TRBV6-5|TRBJ2-7
ASSYSRLLAYEQY
>TRBV28|TRBJ2-2
ASRGTGGTGELF
>TRBV28|TRBJ1-2
ASSPYRVHGYT
>TRBV6-6|TRBJ1-1
ATQLNTEAF
>TRBV10-1|TRBJ1-4
ASSAGGSHEKLF
>TRBV7-2|TRBJ1-6
ASSSLGGGVSPLH
>TRBV7-2|TRBJ2-1
AARLAGGPRNEQF
>TRBV18|TRBJ1-2
ASSPRLDRFNYGYT
>TRBV5-4|TRBJ1-1
ASSSPPLPGQGYTEAF
>TRBV6-5|TRBJ2-5
ASRGLAGGQETQY
>TRBV6-1|TRBJ1-2
ASSEAGRNYGYT
>TRBV30|TRBJ1-1
AWVGGTEAF
>TRBV5-6|TRBJ1-2
ASSRSPGQGYGYT